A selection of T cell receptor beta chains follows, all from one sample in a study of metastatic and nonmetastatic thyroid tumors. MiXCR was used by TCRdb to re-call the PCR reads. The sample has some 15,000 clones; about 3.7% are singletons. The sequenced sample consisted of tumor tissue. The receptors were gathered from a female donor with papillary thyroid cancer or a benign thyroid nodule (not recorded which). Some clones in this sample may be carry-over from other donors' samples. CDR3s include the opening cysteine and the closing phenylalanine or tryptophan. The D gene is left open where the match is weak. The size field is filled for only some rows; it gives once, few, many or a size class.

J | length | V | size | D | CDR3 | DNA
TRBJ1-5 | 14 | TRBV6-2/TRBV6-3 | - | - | CASSYSKKGQPQHF | TGTGCCAGCAGTTACTCGAAAAAGGGGCAGCCCCAGCATTTT
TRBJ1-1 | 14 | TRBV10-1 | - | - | CASSAGLVGTEAFF | TGCGCCAGCAGTGCAGGGTTGGTGGGCACTGAAGCTTTCTTT
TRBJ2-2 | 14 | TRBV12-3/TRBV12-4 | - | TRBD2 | CASTTPGRTGELFF | TGTGCCAGCACTACACCCGGGAGGACCGGGGAGCTGTTTTTT
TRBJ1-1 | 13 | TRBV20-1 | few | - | CSARGREVTEAFF | TGCAGTGCTAGGGGCAGGGAGGTGACTGAAGCTTTCTTT
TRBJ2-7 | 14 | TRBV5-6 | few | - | CASRPTQAPYEQYF | TGTGCCAGCAGGCCGACTCAAGCCCCTTACGAGCAGTACTTC
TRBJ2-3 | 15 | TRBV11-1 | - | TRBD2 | CASSPSSGSWVTQYF | TGTGCCAGCAGCCCATCTAGCGGGAGTTGGGTTACGCAGTATTTT
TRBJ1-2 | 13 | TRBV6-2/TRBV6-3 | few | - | CASSSPRRYGYTF | TGTGCCAGCAGTTCCCCCAGACGCTATGGCTACACCTTC
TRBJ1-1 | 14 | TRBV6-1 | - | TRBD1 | CASSRPRQGTEAFF | TGTGCCAGCAGTCGACCACGACAGGGGACTGAAGCTTTCTTT
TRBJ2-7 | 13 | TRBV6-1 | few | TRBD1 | CASSRDRGHEQYF | TGTGCCAGCAGCCGGGACAGGGGCCACGAGCAGTACTTC
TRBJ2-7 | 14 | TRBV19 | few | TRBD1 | CASQGAEGFYEQYF | TGTGCCAGCCAGGGGGCGGAAGGGTTCTACGAGCAGTACTTC
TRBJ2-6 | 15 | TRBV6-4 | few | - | CASSYADGGANVLTF | TGTGCCAGCAGTTACGCGGACGGTGGGGCCAACGTCCTGACTTTC
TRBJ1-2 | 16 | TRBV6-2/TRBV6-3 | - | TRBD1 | CASSFRAGGTFGGYTF | TGTGCCAGCAGTTTTAGGGCAGGGGGCACTTTTGGTGGCTACACCTTC
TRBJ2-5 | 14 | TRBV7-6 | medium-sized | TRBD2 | CASSSPLGGETQYF | TGTGCCAGCAGCTCCCCGTTGGGAGGGGAGACCCAGTACTTC
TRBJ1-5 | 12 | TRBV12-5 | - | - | CASGFGAALQHF | TGTGCTAGTGGTTTTGGGGCGGCCCTCCAGCATTTT
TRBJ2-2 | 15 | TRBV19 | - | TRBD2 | CASRGRGLATGELFF | TGTGCCAGTAGGGGAAGAGGACTAGCGACCGGGGAGCTGTTTTTT
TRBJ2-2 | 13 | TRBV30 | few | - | CAWVGDGTGELFF | TGTGCCTGGGTAGGGGATGGGACCGGGGAGCTGTTTTTT
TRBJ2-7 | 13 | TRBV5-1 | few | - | CASSLGGRYEQYF | TGCGCCAGCAGCTTGGGGGGGCGATACGAGCAGTACTTC
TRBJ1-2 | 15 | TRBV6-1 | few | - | CASSGTGGPASGYTF | TGTGCCAGCAGTGGGACGGGGGGCCCAGCGTCCGGCTACACCTTC
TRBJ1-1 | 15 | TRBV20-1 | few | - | CSARDRATGNTEAFF | TGCAGTGCTAGAGATCGAGCAACGGGAAACACTGAAGCTTTCTTT
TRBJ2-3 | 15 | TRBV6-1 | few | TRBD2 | CASSPIAGGTDTQYF | TGTGCCAGCAGTCCAATAGCGGGGGGCACAGATACGCAGTATTTT
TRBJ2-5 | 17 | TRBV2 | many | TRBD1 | CASRTGTNALPQETQYF | TGTGCCAGCCGGACAGGGACAAATGCGTTACCCCAAGAGACCCAGTACTTC
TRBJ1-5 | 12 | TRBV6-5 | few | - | CASSFRRQVQHF | TGTGCCAGCAGTTTTCGACGACAAGTACAGCATTTT
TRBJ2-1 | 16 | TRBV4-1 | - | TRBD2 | CASSQEGSGIYNEQFF | TGCGCCAGCAGCCAAGAGGGAAGCGGGATATACAATGAGCAGTTCTTC
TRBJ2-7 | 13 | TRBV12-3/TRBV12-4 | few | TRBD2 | CASIGGSSYEQYF | TGTGCCAGCATTGGCGGGAGCTCCTACGAGCAGTACTTC
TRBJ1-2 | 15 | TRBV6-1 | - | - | CASSEGSEGINGYTF | TGTGCCAGCAGTGAAGGCAGCGAGGGTATCAATGGCTACACCTTC
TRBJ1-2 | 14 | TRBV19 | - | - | CASSNGGPNYGYTF | TGTGCCAGTAGTAACGGGGGCCCTAACTATGGCTACACCTTC
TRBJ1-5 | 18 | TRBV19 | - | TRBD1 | CASSMGRPGQGSNQPQHF | TGTGCCAGTAGTATGGGAAGACCGGGACAGGGGAGCAATCAGCCCCAGCATTTT
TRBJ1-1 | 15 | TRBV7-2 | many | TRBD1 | CASSLDGTGDTEAFF | TGTGCCAGCAGCTTAGACGGGACAGGGGACACTGAAGCTTTCTTT
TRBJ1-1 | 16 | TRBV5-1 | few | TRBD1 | CASSLGTGGMNTEAFF | TGCGCCAGCAGCTTGGGGACAGGGGGGATGAACACTGAAGCTTTCTTT
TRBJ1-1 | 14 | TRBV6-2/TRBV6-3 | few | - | CASSYRGGSFEAFF | TGTGCCAGCAGTTACAGAGGGGGATCCTTTGAAGCTTTCTTT
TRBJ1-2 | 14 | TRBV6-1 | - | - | CASSESGRGYGYTF | TGTGCCAGCAGTGAATCTGGGAGGGGCTATGGCTACACCTTC
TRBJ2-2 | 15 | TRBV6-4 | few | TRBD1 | CASSPGQGEAGELFF | TGTGCCAGCAGCCCGGGACAGGGGGAGGCCGGGGAGCTGTTTTTT
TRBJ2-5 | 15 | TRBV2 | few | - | CASSEALGLGETQYF | TGTGCCAGCAGTGAAGCTCTAGGGTTGGGGGAGACCCAGTACTTC